The 23 T cell receptor beta chains given below trace back to one sample, sequenced in a study of blood T cell repertoires in COVID-19. Generated by immunoSEQ multiplex PCR, the TCRdb table keeps only in-frame clones and is missing some. The sample contains roughly 100,000 clones, about 87% of which appear only once. Sequenced input: peripheral blood. These receptors were collected from a man at least 80 years old with acute or convalescent COVID-19.

The chain has TRBV7-9 and TRBJ1-1; D may be TRBD1 (5 bases). Germline V CDR1 and CDR2: SEHNR, FQNEAQ (reference sequence). The CDR3 contains 15 residues. V was clipped by 4 bases and J by 6 bases, with 18 bases between them. CDR3 residues: CASSSVQGGWSEAFF. The CDR3 bases are TGTGCCAGCAGCTCTGTTCAGGGAGGTTGGTCTGAAGCTTTCTTT.

V usage is TRBV10-3 and J usage is TRBJ2-2; D ambiguous. This CDR3 is 13 amino acids long. V lost 4 bases and J 6 bases, leaving 9 bases between the germline ends. Looked up from germline, CDR1 is ENHRY and CDR2 is SYGVKD. Here the CDR3 reads CAISATAAGELFF. CDR3 bases: TGTGCCATCAGTGCCACAGCAGCCGGGGAGCTGTTTTTT.

This chain connects TRBV28 to TRBJ1-4; 9 positions agree with TRBD1. The germline V gene has CDR1 MDHEN and CDR2 SYDVKM. CDR3 length equals 13 residues. V shed 5 bases, J shed 7 bases, and the junction held 2 bases outside the gene matches. The CDR3 nucleotides are TGTGCCAGCAGTCGGACAGGGGTTGAAAAACTGTTTTTT. This gives the protein CASSRTGVEKLFF.

The chain has TRBV11-3 and TRBJ2-5; maybe TRBD2 (6 bases). The V end lost 6 bases, the J end lost 0 bases, and 29 bases lay between the germline ends. Germline CDR1 is SGHNT and CDR2 is YENEEA. The CDR3 loop spans 20 amino acids. The CDR3 DNA is TGTGCCAGCAGTCGATGGAGGGGTCGGCAAGAGAATGTGTACCAAGAGACCCAGTACTTC. Encoded protein: CASSRWRGRQENVYQETQYF.

This clone was counted between two and nine times. The chain couples TRBV1 to TRBJ1-5. TRBV1 is a pseudogene segment. This CDR3 has 15 amino acids. CDR3 nucleotides: TGCACCAGCAGCCAAAGGGGACTATTCAATCAGCCCCAGCATTTT. Translation: CTSSQRGLFNQPQHF.

This chain links TRBV5-1 with TRBJ2-1; 7 bases match TRBD2. Germline CDR1 is SGHRS and CDR2 is YFSETQ. The CDR3 length is 15 residues. The J segment lost 4 bases and the V segment lost 4 bases, leaving 8 bases of the junction unmatched. The CDR3 reads CASSPGGLGYNEQFF. DNA of the CDR3: TGCGCCAGCAGCCCGGGGGGTCTGGGTTACAATGAGCAGTTCTTC.

V usage is TRBV18 and J usage is TRBJ2-1; 16 bases are a match to TRBD2. The CDR3 is 17 residues long. CDR1 and CDR2 from the germline V gene are KGHSH and LQKENI. With V trimmed by 3 bases and J by 6 bases, 5 bases remained unmatched. CDR3 sequence reads: CASSPPGLAGGGNEQFF. Here the CDR3 DNA reads TGTGCCAGCTCACCGCCGGGACTAGCGGGAGGGGGCAATGAGCAGTTCTTC.

This clone was observed a handful of times. The J gene is TRBJ2-7, the V gene TRBV5-4; tentatively, D is TRBD1 (6 bases). The CDR3 spans 15 residues. Trimming cost V 0 bases and J 5 bases, with 15 bases left between them. Germline V gives CDR1 SGHNT, CDR2 YYREEE (reference sequence). CDR3 in amino acids: CASSLGGGDTNEQYF. DNA of the CDR3: TGTGCCAGCAGCTTGGGGGGTGGGGACACTAACGAGCAGTACTTC.

This chain uses TRBV29-1 with TRBJ2-7, with TRBD1 matching over 10 bases. Germline V gene sequence: CDR1 SQVTM, CDR2 ANQGSEA. Trimming at V came to 4 bases and at J to 2 bases, leaving 8 bases not matched to a gene. This CDR3 comprises 15 residues. The CDR3: CSVGRSGQGAYEQYF. CDR3 nucleotides: TGCAGCGTTGGAAGATCTGGACAGGGGGCCTACGAGCAGTACTTC.

The chain couples TRBV11-2 to TRBJ2-1; 10 bases are a match to TRBD1. V gave up 5 bases and J gave up 4 bases; unmatched junction bases: 14. Germline CDR1 and CDR2: SGHAT and FQNNGV. This CDR3 contains 18 residues. The CDR3 sequence is CASSPEFRGQGKYNEQFF. The CDR3 coding sequence is TGTGCCAGCAGCCCCGAGTTCCGGGGACAGGGGAAATACAATGAGCAGTTCTTC.

This sequence joins TRBV25-1 and TRBJ1-2; the D is unclear. Germline CDR1 is MGHDK and CDR2 is SYGVNS. CDR3 length: 14 residues. The germline V and J ends were trimmed by 1 base and 4 bases, with 10 bases remaining between them. The CDR3 spells CASSESGRTYGYTF. Here the CDR3 DNA reads TGTGCCAGCAGTGAATCCGGGAGAACCTATGGCTACACCTTC.

The chain joins TRBV19 to TRBJ1-3, with 10 bases that match TRBD1. CDR3 length equals 16 residues. CDR1 is LNHDA and CDR2 is SQIVND in the germline V gene (reference sequence). The V and J ends lost 5 bases and 3 bases, in that order; junction bases with no gene match: 7. The DNA of the CDR3 is TGTGCCAGTAGTGCGGGACAGGGGTCAGGTGGAAACACCATATATTTT. This encodes CASSAGQGSGGNTIYF.

The genes are TRBV9 and TRBJ1-3, with D hard to call. The CDR3 spans 16 residues. Germline lookup yields CDR1 SGDLS and CDR2 YYNGEE. V gave up 1 base and J gave up 0 bases, with 11 bases separating them. CDR3 sequence (DNA): TGTGCCAGCAGCGTAACCTTAGAATTCTCTGGAAACACCATATATTTT. This codes for CASSVTLEFSGNTIYF.

The rearrangement links TRBV5-4 to TRBJ1-1; D remains unclear. The CDR3 has 15 residues. Deletions cut 4 bases from V and 2 bases from J, with 15 bases between. CDR1 is SGHNT and CDR2 is YYREEE in the germline V gene (reference sequence). For the CDR3, the DNA is TGTGCCAGCAGCCCTGGGGAGGGATTTAACACTGAAGCTTTCTTT. Its translation: CASSPGEGFNTEAFF.

The chain uses TRBV27 and TRBJ2-7; 7 bases map to TRBD2. The germline V gene encodes CDR1 MNHEY and CDR2 SMNVEV (reference sequence). This CDR3 comprises 15 residues. The junction had 7 bases not matched to a gene; V was cut back by 4 bases and J by 1 base. CDR3 sequence (DNA): TGTGCCAGCAGTTCCCGCGGGGGAGGGTCCTACGAGCAGTACTTC. It is translated as CASSSRGGGSYEQYF.

The V and J genes are TRBV9 and TRBJ1-3, with D possibly TRBD1 on 5 matching bases. Germline values: CDR1 SGDLS, CDR2 YYNGEE. This CDR3 comprises 15 residues. The ends were cut back, 4 bases at V and 0 bases at J, with 11 bases in the middle. The CDR3 sequence is CASSSQGVSGNTIYF. The CDR3 DNA is TGTGCCAGCAGCTCACAAGGGGTCTCTGGAAACACCATATATTTT.

V and J are TRBV5-4 and TRBJ1-1; 7 nucleotides align to TRBD1. Germline assignment: CDR1 SGHNT and CDR2 YYREEE (reference sequence). The CDR3 consists of 14 residues. V lost 4 bases to trimming and J lost 3 bases; unmatched junction nucleotides: 6. CDR3: CASSLGQWDTEAFF. In DNA form, the CDR3 reads TGTGCCAGCAGCCTGGGACAGTGGGACACTGAAGCTTTCTTT.

The gene calls are TRBV27 and TRBJ2-7, with 12 bases identical to TRBD2. The CDR3 spans 15 residues. V lost 6 bases and J lost 6; bases outside the gene matches: 9. Germline V gene lookup returns CDR1 MNHEY and CDR2 SMNVEV (reference sequence). Written as DNA, the CDR3 is TGTGCCAGCAGATACAGCCTAGCGGGAGGGGTCGAGCAGTACTTC. This translates into CASRYSLAGGVEQYF.

The CDR3: CASSPYGQGGNEQFF. In DNA form, the CDR3 reads TGTGCCAGCTCACCATATGGACAGGGGGGCAATGAGCAGTTCTTC. This chain uses TRBV18 with TRBJ2-1; 10 bases fit TRBD1. Trimming took 2 bases from V and 6 from J; bases not matched to a gene: 4. Germline assignment: CDR1 KGHSH and CDR2 LQKENI. CDR3 length: 15 amino acids.

V usage is TRBV7-5 and J usage is TRBJ1-6; the tabulated D call, TRBD1, remains unverified against the DNA. TRBV7-5 is deemed a pseudogene. This CDR3 has 15 residues. The CDR3 DNA sequence: TGTGTCAGAAGCTTAGCTGTCCCTGGAAAGGGGCCCCTCCACTTT. It yields the protein CVRSLAVPGKGPLHF.

The J gene is TRBJ1-5, the V gene TRBV6-5; D perhaps matches TRBD1 (5 bases). The CDR3 is made up of 14 amino acids. Trimming stripped 3 bases from V and 4 bases from J, with 10 bases between. Germline assignment: CDR1 MNHEY and CDR2 SVGAGI. This CDR3 is CASSYGAQNQPQHF. In nucleotides, the CDR3 is TGTGCCAGCAGTTATGGGGCCCAGAATCAGCCCCAGCATTTT.

The chain joins TRBV12-3 or TRBV12-4 to TRBJ1-5; 7 bases map to TRBD1. J was trimmed by 6 bases and V by 4 bases; bases with no gene match: 3. This CDR3 spans 13 amino acids. CDR3 loop: CASSYRGGQPQHF. The CDR3 bases are TGTGCCAGCAGTTACAGGGGCGGTCAGCCCCAGCATTTT.

The chain links TRBV9 to TRBJ2-3; 13 bases align to TRBD2. With 0 bases clipped from V and 6 bases from J, the junction kept 7 bases outside the gene matches. Germline CDR1 and CDR2: SGDLS and YYNGEE. The CDR3 spans 17 residues. CDR3 DNA: TGTGCCAGCAGCGTAGGGGGGACTAGCGGGGCCCGGGATACGCAGTATTTT. Translated, it gives CASSVGGTSGARDTQYF.